The 6 T cell receptor beta chains presented below share a single source sample, sequenced in a study of T cells in Graves' hyperthyroidism and ophthalmopathy. RNA transcripts provided the source from which TCR beta CDR3 regions were amplified. In the first-round RT-PCR of the TCR CDR3, the HTBI primer set was used. TCRdb analysed the multiplex PCR reads with MiXCR anew, one entry per CDR3 protein. The table shows under 350,000 distinct CDR3 sequences, with about an eighth occurring only once. Sequenced sample: blood. Receptors originate from a woman aged 25 to 45 with Graves' hyperthyroidism that later progressed to Graves' ophthalmopathy.

The chain uses TRBV7-2 and TRBJ1-6; possibly TRBD1 for D (5 bases). This CDR3 is 16 amino acids long. Trimming took 4 bases from V and 6 from J, leaving 16 bases between them. The germline CDR1 and CDR2 sequences are SGHTA and FQGNSA. Here the CDR3 reads CASSSPQGLVNSPLHF. CDR3 in DNA: TGTGCCAGCAGCTCCCCCCAGGGACTCGTTAATTCACCCCTCCACTTT.

As for this clonotype: A read error is possible here, since a much larger clone lies one base away. CDR3 region: CATSQGSYGNQPQHF. The CDR3 nucleotides read TGTGCCACCTCCCAGGGGAGTTATGGCAATCAGCCCCAGCATTTT. The chain couples TRBV19 to TRBJ1-5; D might be TRBD1 (6 bases). V was shortened by 10 bases and J by 2 bases, with 18 bases between the two germline ends. The germline V gene has CDR1 LNHDA and CDR2 SQIVND (reference sequence). The CDR3 has 15 amino acids.

This clonotype has at least ten counts. This chain links TRBV28 with TRBJ2-1, with TRBD2 matching 7 bases. The CDR3 consists of 12 residues. Losses at the gene ends were 6 bases for V and 8 bases for J; bases not matched to a gene: 4. Germline loops: CDR1 MDHEN, CDR2 SYDVKM. CDR3 loop: CASRSGNHEQFF. For the CDR3, the DNA is TGTGCCAGCAGGAGCGGGAACCATGAGCAGTTCTTC.

There are many counts of this clonotype. V usage is TRBV7-2 and J usage is TRBJ1-6, with TRBD1 matching over 7 bases. This CDR3 has 14 amino acids. Germline CDR1 SGHTA, CDR2 FQGNSA. With V trimmed by 4 bases and J by 12 bases, 9 bases remained unmatched. CDR3 nucleotides: TGTGCCAGCAGCTCATTACAGGGGAGGAGACCCCTCCACTTT. Protein sequence: CASSSLQGRRPLHF.

This sequence joins TRBV4-3 and TRBJ2-2, with D perhaps being TRBD1 or TRBD2 (5 bases each). Per the germline V gene, CDR1 is LGHNA and CDR2 is YSLEER. V was cut by 3 bases and J by 5 bases, with 16 bases left in between. This CDR3 has 16 residues. CDR3 in amino acids: CASSHINPRGTGELFF. For the CDR3, the DNA is TGCGCCAGCAGCCACATCAATCCGAGGGGTACCGGGGAGCTGTTTTTT.

This clonotype has at least ten counts. The V call is TRBV7-2, the J call TRBJ2-2; D unclear. The CDR3 spans 14 residues. Trimming removed 1 base at V and 3 bases at J, with 6 bases between. CDR1 SGHTA and CDR2 FQGNSA come from the germline V gene. CDR3 coding DNA: TGTGCCAGCAGCTTAGACGCAGACACCGGGGAGCTGTTTTTT. Protein sequence: CASSLDADTGELFF.